Included here is one TCR beta chain sequence, with context. Its target is not known. The sample comes from a study of OX40 agonist ivuxolimab in advanced cancers. Study-level background: Patients received the agonistic anti-OX40 (CD134) antibody ivuxolimab. Ivuxolimab was administered intravenously to patients at 0.01 to 10 mg/kg every 2 weeks. Of the patients, three showed partial responses, one with hepatocellular carcinoma and two with cutaneous melanoma. The study's findings and limits: Low normalized T-cell clonal expansion was additionally recorded for some nonresponders.

TCRdb keeps only in-frame clones here, not all; method: immunoSEQ multiplex PCR. This sample has tens of thousands of clones, with about 88% found just once. The CDR3 runs to 15 residues. The ends were cut back, 1 base at V and 10 bases at J, with 18 bases in the middle. Germline CDR1 and CDR2: SNHLY and FYNNEI. The input for sequencing was CD4+ or CD8+ T cells sorted from blood, taken in a trial of the OX40 agonist ivuxolimab. The origin of this receptor is an adult with an advanced solid tumor such as melanoma, head and neck, liver or kidney cancer. This rearrangement joins TRBV2 to TRBJ2-3; D might be TRBD1 or TRBD2, each matching 5 bases. The DNA of the CDR3 is TGTGCCAGCAGTGAAGAGGGGCCGAGGGTTGGCGCGCAGTATTTT. It is translated as CASSEEGPRVGAQYF.